This T cell receptor (beta chain) originates from a study of shared clonotypes between healthy human individuals. Across the study: Those who served as donors were a couple of women and a few men between the ages of 18 and 49.

The sample holds many counts of this clone. J lost 3 bases, V lost 5 bases, and 5 bases had no gene match. Per germline, CDR1 MDHEN and CDR2 SYDVKM. The CDR3 length is 15 residues. Unsorted PBMC contributed roughly 300 ng DNA, about 30,000 T cell genomes, to each replicate PCR. The assay was immunoSEQ multiplex PCR, and TCRdb's table has in-frame clones only and misses some. The sample lists around 500,000 clones; 75% to 85% were seen once. The chain uses TRBV28 and TRBJ2-1; 9 nucleotides agree with TRBD1. The sequencing input was PBMCs. This receptor was obtained from a woman aged 40 to 55 in good health. Some clones in this sample may be carry-over from other donors' samples. The CDR3 DNA sequence: TGTGCCAGCAGTCGGGACAGGGCGGGCTACAATGAGCAGTTCTTC. It yields the protein CASSRDRAGYNEQFF. The full variable domain, in which reference TRBV28 and TRBJ2-1 provide the parts outside the CDR3, is DVKVTQSSRYLVKRTGEKVFLECVQDMDHENMFWYRQDPGLGLRLIYFSYDVKMKEKGDIPEGYSVSREKKERFSLILESASTNQTSMYLCASSRDRAGYNEQFFGPGTRLTVL.